The following is a TCR beta chain sequence with its context. Its antigen is unknown. This entry belongs to a study of graft-versus-host responses after intestinal transplantation. Study background: All recipients got anti-thymocyte globulin induction, then tacrolimus and steroids for around three years.

Regarding the study as a whole: Detected in recipient marrow were GvH clones, some of which were first observed in ileum or blood. High graft-versus-host to host-versus-graft clonal ratios were found in allografts of patients who had graft-donor T cell macrochimerism.

CDR3 length: 11 amino acids. V was pared by 3 bases and J by 5 bases, with 1 base between. Germline loops: CDR1 WSHSY, CDR2 SAAADI. Sequencing was performed with immunoSEQ multiplex PCR; in TCRdb, only in-frame clones are kept and a portion is missing. The sample comprises more than 65,000 clones, roughly 90% of which are singletons, and 7.6% rests with the top ten. The rearrangement joins TRBV10-2 to TRBJ2-2; no clear D gene. This material consisted of unstimulated CD8+ T cells sorted from spleen or lymph node cells, taken before transplant. This clonotype was sampled from a human donor who was the organ donor for an intestinal transplant. The CDR3 spells CASSDTGELFF. The CDR3 coding sequence is TGCGCCAGCAGTGATACCGGGGAGCTGTTTTTT.